This T cell receptor beta chain stems from a study of T cell responses to AZD1222 COVID-19 vaccine (TCRdb year 2021). Background on the whole study: AZD1222 recipients given second doses at about 4 weeks or at about 12 weeks were pooled, since spike-specific TCR depth and breadth were not found to differ between the two schedules. TCR sequencing was performed for fewer than 250 trial participants, of whom about 200 were given two doses of AZD1222 and some 26 were given two doses of MenACWY control vaccine. Trial participants were enrolled by age into 18-55, 56-69 and 70-plus year subgroups, with 148, 28 and 57 TCR-sequenced participants respectively. Paper-wide results and their limitations: The 56-69-year group was small, and its depth increase did not reach significance, likely because of low power. Conclusions about previously exposed vaccinees were limited because only 6 or 7 AZD1222 recipients were SARS-CoV-2 seropositive at baseline. Because no day 14 peak-response samples were available, repertoires were characterized only after the peak T cell response. Spike-specific TCR breadth and depth rose significantly after two AZD1222 doses compared with day 0 and with MenACWY recipients. Epitopes outside the regions mutated in the B.1.351 and B.1.1.7 variants were reportedly recognized by nearly half of the unique spike-specific TCRs. Participants were mostly white British, with more females than males. The authors suggested clonal diversity may have been underestimated. The vaccine-associated CD4 TCRs covered the entire spike protein, and the dominant responses fell in regions 160-218 and 743-854.

From V the trimming removes 2 bases and from J it removes 7 bases, while the gene matches leave 7 bases of the junction unaccounted for. CDR1 and CDR2, looked up from the germline V gene, are MNHNS and SASEGT. Measured from the cysteine to the phenylalanine, the CDR3 is 16 residues long. Only the CDR3 region is kept as DNA, spanning 48 bases read in frame from base 1. The intended sense of this specimen's time point label: baseline before first vaccination. Samples from vaccinated people were obtained from the UK trials COV001 and COV002, which included a single-blind randomized controlled phase 2/3 trial of AZD1222 (ChAdOx1 nCoV-19) in healthy adults. For TCRbeta chain sequencing, PBMC samples were collected from trial participants at day 0 and at day 28 after the second dose. The CDR3 regions of human TCRbeta chains were subjected to immunosequencing. Turning to the authors' computational methods: TCRs in the repertoires were matched against a reference library of SARS-CoV-2-specific TCRs that had been generated with the MIRA antigen-specificity platform. Breadth was defined as the fraction of unique TCRs that were SARS-CoV-2-associated, and depth was defined as the fraction of total T cells that were SARS-CoV-2-associated. Each spike-specific TCR was assigned to its reactive spike region and to a CD4 or CD8 class using the MIRA data. Log10-transformed breadth and depth values were compared by one-way ANOVA with Sidak's multiple comparisons tests. TCRdb holds this immuneACCESS table with in-frame rearrangements only. Some clones are missing; in checked studies, unresolved V genes explain under half, and the rest has no known cause. V, J and clone size reflect that table, while D and trimming were determined from the DNA. This sample is represented by about 170,000 clones; around nine tenths of them were singletons. 1.6% of the sample is in the top ten clones.

Concerning this clone itself: It has no known antigen specificity. Base qualities are not recorded, but no much larger clone differs from it by a single base.

This TCR was sampled from an adult in good health. The sample in question was peripheral blood, obtained on day 0 of AZD1222 vaccination. The chain is assembled from TRBV6-1 and TRBJ1-6; 8 central bases correspond to TRBD1. The CDR3 here reads CASSEYYRGWNSPLHF. The DNA sequence follows: TGTGCCAGCAGTGAATACTACAGGGGGTGGAATTCACCCCTCCACTTT.